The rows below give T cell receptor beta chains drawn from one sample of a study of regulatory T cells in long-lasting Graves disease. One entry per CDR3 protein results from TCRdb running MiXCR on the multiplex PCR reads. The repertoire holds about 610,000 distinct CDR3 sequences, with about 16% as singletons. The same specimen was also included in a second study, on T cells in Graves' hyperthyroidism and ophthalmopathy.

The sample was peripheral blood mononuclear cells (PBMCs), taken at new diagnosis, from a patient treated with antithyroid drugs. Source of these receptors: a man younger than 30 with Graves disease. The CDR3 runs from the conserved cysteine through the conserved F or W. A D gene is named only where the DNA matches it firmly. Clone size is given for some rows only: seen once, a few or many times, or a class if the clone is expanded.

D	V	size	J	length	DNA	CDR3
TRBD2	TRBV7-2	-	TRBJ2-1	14	TGTGCCAGCAGCTTACGGGACTATTACAATGAGCAGTTCTTC	CASSLRDYYNEQFF
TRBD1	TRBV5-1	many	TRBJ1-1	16	TGCGCCAGCAGCTGGGGGACAGGGGGCTTTTACACTGAAGCTTTCTTT	CASSWGTGGFYTEAFF
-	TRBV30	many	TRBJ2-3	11	TGTGCCTGGGGGTACACAGATACGCAGTATTTT	CAWGYTDTQYF
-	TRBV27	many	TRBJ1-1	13	TGTGCCAGCAGTTTCGGGGCTCGAAGTGAAGCTTTCTTT	CASSFGARSEAFF
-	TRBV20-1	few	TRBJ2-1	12	TGCAGTGCTAGTTCTACAGGGAATGAGCAGTTCTTC	CSASSTGNEQFF
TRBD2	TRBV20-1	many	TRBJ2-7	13	TGCAGTGCCCGGACTAGCGGAGAGTACGAGCAGTACTTC	CSARTSGEYEQYF
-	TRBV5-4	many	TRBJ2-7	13	TGTGCCAGCAGTAGAGGGTCCCCGGACGAGCAGTACTTC	CASSRGSPDEQYF
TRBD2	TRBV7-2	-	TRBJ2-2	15	TGTGCCAGCAGGGAGCCCGGGACTACGGCCGGGGAGCTGTTTTTT	CASREPGTTAGELFF
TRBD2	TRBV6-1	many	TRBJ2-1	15	TGTGCCAGCAGCGCTCAGGGACTAGCGTTCAATGAGCAGTTCTTC	CASSAQGLAFNEQFF
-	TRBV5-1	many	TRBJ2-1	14	TGCGCCAGCAGCTTGGTCGGGACAAATGATGAGCAGTTCTTC	CASSLVGTNDEQFF
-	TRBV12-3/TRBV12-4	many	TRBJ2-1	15	TGTGCCAGCAGTTTAGGGACATTAGGTACCAATGAGCAGTTCTTC	CASSLGTLGTNEQFF
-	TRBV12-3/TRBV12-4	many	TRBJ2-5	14	TGTGCCAGCAGTTCCGGGACCGGCCAAGAGACCCAGTACTTC	CASSSGTGQETQYF
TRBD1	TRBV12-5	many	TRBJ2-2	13	TGTGCTAGTGTCCTACAGGGGGCCGGGGAGCTGTTTTTT	CASVLQGAGELFF
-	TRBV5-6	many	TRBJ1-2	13	TGTGCCAGCACCCCCCGTCGGGGATATGGCTACACCTTC	CASTPRRGYGYTF